The TCR beta chain described here comes from a study of T-cell memory formation after mild COVID-19 (dated by TCRdb to 2020 to 2023). Regarding the research as a whole: TCR sequence clusters from the two donors were largely donor specific. T-cell clones expanding and contracting after mild COVID-19 in a couple of donors were tracked by longitudinal TCRalpha and TCRbeta repertoire sequencing. Two young, previously healthy adult volunteers, one female and one male, were included in the cohort. Study-wide conclusions, independent of this receptor: Contracting CD4+ clones were located mainly in the CM and EM memory subsets, whereas CD8+ clones were found to be enriched in EMRA. SARS-CoV-2 specificity was not confirmed for the second-wave clones peaking on day 37. The detection of some responding clones in pre-infection memory suggests that pre-existing cross-reactive memory T cells joined the SARS-CoV-2 response. Clones that contracted from day 15 to 85 showed balanced CD4/CD8 phenotypes, whereas a second wave of clones that expanded from day 15 to 37 leaned towards CD4+. The study included only two mild cases, and larger cohorts that include severe cases with pre-infection samples were judged to be necessary.

TCRdb shows the sequencer as Illumina NovaSeq 6000. cDNA libraries for TCRalpha and TCRbeta were prepared by 5'RACE using constant-segment primers, with sample barcodes and unique molecular identifiers added. RNA was extracted from every sample with Trizol reagent. Amplification of the libraries took two PCR steps, and the second step added a second sample barcode plus Illumina TruSeq adapters. The libraries were sequenced on an Illumina NovaSeq using 2 x 150 bp paired-end reads. In the original analysis: With migec v1.2.7, reads were demultiplexed and then collapsed into UMI-guided consensus sequences. Using mixcr v2.1.11, the UMI consensuses were aligned to TRA and TRB V and J templates and assembled into clonotypes. Clonotypes were classified as expanded or contracted when called significant by both edgeR and NoisET, with noise models trained on biological replicates. For edgeR calls, a false discovery rate-adjusted p below 0.01 and a log2 fold-change threshold of 1 were applied. As an exploratory analysis of dynamics, PCA with hierarchical clustering was applied to max-normalized trajectories of the 1000 most abundant clonotypes. Separately sequenced CD4+ and CD8+ repertoires were used to assign the CD4 or CD8 phenotype of responding clones. Using fastp trimming at Q25 and MiXCR clonotype assembly, TCRdb reanalyzed the public sequencing data and kept in-frame beta chains. Each entry is one CDR3 protein sequence, shown with its most common DNA and genes. TCRdb's processing, not the authors', yielded these V and J calls. Recorded for this sample are 450,000 to 700,000 distinct CDR3 sequences; about 20% of them occurred a single time. Clones ranked in the top ten supply around 13% of the sample.

To note about this clonotype: Its antigen is still unknown. Base-call qualities are not available, and no considerably larger clone is one nucleotide away.

Ficoll-Paque density gradient centrifugation was used to isolate PBMCs. The CDR3 covers 14 residues, taking in both the cysteine and the phenylalanine. Here the CDR3 DNA is all that survives: 42 bases in frame from base 1. The germline V gene provides CDR1 MNHEY and CDR2 SVGEGT. V is shortened by 7 bases, J by 0 bases, and the region joining them spans 12 bases. The receptor comes from an adult woman who had mild COVID-19 (a few samples of this study predate the infection). The sample titles of this study are shuffled in the database, so cell type and time point are left out; the donor was told from shared clones. This sequence uses TRBV6-2 or TRBV6-3 and TRBJ1-1; the D gene is not confidently resolved. Sequencing was carried out using PBMCs or a T cell subset sorted from them (not recorded which). In nucleotides, the sequence is TGTGCCAGCACTGCGGCCGGGATGAACACTGAAGCTTTCTTT. This sequence encodes CASTAAGMNTEAFF.